A selection of T cell receptor beta chains follows, all from one sample in a study of cytomegalovirus exposure and HLA in healthy donors. Libraries were prepared by immunoSEQ multiplex PCR; TCRdb keeps only in-frame clonotypes and omits some of them. Of roughly 130,000 clones in the sample, around four fifths were seen once. The sample was PBMCs. The receptor source for this set is a woman under 40 in good health and CMV-seronegative. The CDR3 runs from the conserved cysteine through the conserved F or W. D genes are given only for firm matches. The size of a clone is reported for some rows only, either as once, few or many, or as a class for expanded clones.

v_gene,d_gene,abundance,j_gene,CDR3aa,CDR3nt
TRBV25-1,TRBD2,-,TRBJ2-5,CASSDPSGAGETQYF,TGTGCCAGCAGTGACCCTAGCGGGGCCGGGGAGACCCAGTACTTC
TRBV7-9,-,-,TRBJ2-1,CASSLERRGEQFF,TGTGCCAGCAGCTTAGAACGAAGGGGTGAGCAGTTCTTC
TRBV15,-,-,TRBJ1-2,CATSRDSGYGYTF,TGTGCCACCAGCAGAGATTCCGGTTATGGCTACACCTTC
TRBV1,-,-,TRBJ2-5,CTSSPPGRGGQETQYF,TGCACCAGCAGCCCCCCGGGGCGGGGGGGCCAAGAGACCCAGTACTTC
TRBV19,TRBD2,-,TRBJ2-7,CASSKAGGPLYEQYF,TGTGCCAGTAGTAAAGCGGGGGGTCCATTATACGAGCAGTACTTC
TRBV10-3,-,-,TRBJ2-1,CAISDRPTDEQFF,TGTGCCATCAGCGACAGGCCCACGGATGAGCAGTTCTTC
TRBV5-8,TRBD1,-,TRBJ1-6,CASRPGVTGADSPLHF,TGTGCCAGCAGGCCGGGGGTGACAGGGGCGGATTCACCCCTCCACTTT
TRBV6-1,TRBD1,-,TRBJ1-5,CASSEQGGQPQHF,TGTGCCAGCAGTGAGCAGGGGGGTCAGCCCCAGCATTTT
TRBV6-5,TRBD1,-,TRBJ1-5,CASSFGTGGNQPQHF,TGTGCCAGCAGTTTTGGGACAGGGGGGAATCAGCCCCAGCATTTT
TRBV4-2,-,-,TRBJ1-3,CASSPQGPDSGNTIYF,TGTGCCAGCAGCCCCCAGGGGCCCGACTCTGGAAACACCATATATTTT
TRBV4-3,TRBD2,-,TRBJ2-2,CASSQRGAEAGGGTGELFF,TGCGCCAGCAGCCAAAGAGGGGCCGAAGCGGGGGGCGGCACCGGGGAGCTGTTTTTT
TRBV5-1,TRBD1,few,TRBJ2-7,CASSLAPGQASYEQYF,TGCGCCAGCAGCTTGGCCCCGGGACAGGCCTCCTACGAGCAGTACTTC
TRBV6-1,-,-,TRBJ2-3,CASSSRTDTQYF,TGTGCCAGCAGCTCCCGGACAGATACGCAGTATTTT
TRBV5-6,-,-,TRBJ2-7,CASSRTDSYEQYF,TGTGCCAGCAGCCGTACAGACTCCTACGAGCAGTACTTC
TRBV18,-,-,TRBJ2-5,CASSPRSGEQETQYF,TGTGCCAGCTCACCACGATCGGGGGAGCAGGAGACCCAGTACTTC
TRBV18,-,-,TRBJ2-6,CASSFSQTYSGANVLTF,TGTGCCAGCTCATTCTCACAGACATACTCTGGGGCCAACGTCCTGACTTTC
TRBV19,-,once,TRBJ2-2,CASRWGPNTGELFF,TGTGCCAGCAGGTGGGGGCCGAACACCGGGGAGCTGTTTTTT
TRBV2,-,-,TRBJ1-5,CASSLNSENQPQHF,TGTGCCAGCAGCCTCAACAGTGAAAATCAGCCCCAGCATTTT
TRBV6-6,TRBD2,-,TRBJ2-1,CASTWTSGGYNEQFF,TGTGCCAGCACCTGGACTAGCGGGGGCTACAATGAGCAGTTCTTC
TRBV28,TRBD1,-,TRBJ2-7,CASSLGTGEQYF,TGTGCCAGCAGTTTGGGGACAGGGGAGCAGTACTTC
TRBV6-1,TRBD1,-,TRBJ2-3,CASSDPQTGGADTQYF,TGTGCCAGCAGTGATCCTCAGACAGGGGGCGCAGATACGCAGTATTTT
TRBV13,TRBD1,once,TRBJ1-1,CASSPRTGLITAFF,TGTGCCAGCAGCCCCCGGACAGGGCTCATCACAGCTTTCTTT
TRBV30,-,once,TRBJ1-1,CAWRGGGWATEAFF,TGTGCCTGGAGGGGCGGAGGGTGGGCCACTGAAGCTTTCTTT
TRBV5-1,TRBD2,-,TRBJ2-3,CASHPGLAGGTDTQYF,TGCGCCAGTCACCCGGGACTAGCGGGGGGGACAGATACGCAGTATTTT
TRBV15,-,-,TRBJ2-5,CATSGGAVVRQETQYF,TGTGCCACCAGCGGAGGAGCGGTCGTGAGACAAGAGACCCAGTACTTC
TRBV7-9,-,-,TRBJ2-1,CASSPGTGGINEQFF,TGTGCCAGCAGCCCCGGCACTGGGGGCATTAATGAGCAGTTCTTC
TRBV5-1,-,-,TRBJ2-1,CASSLGAHRVIYNEQFF,TGCGCCAGCAGCTTGGGAGCTCACAGGGTTATCTACAATGAGCAGTTCTTC
TRBV7-3,-,-,TRBJ2-1,CASSRGRHDEQFF,TGTGCCAGCAGCAGGGGCCGCCACGATGAGCAGTTCTTC
TRBV19,-,-,TRBJ2-3,CASSPRTGTDTQYF,TGTGCCAGTAGTCCGAGGACTGGCACAGATACGCAGTATTTT
TRBV5-1,TRBD1,-,TRBJ2-1,CASSLGRGPNYNEQFF,TGCGCCAGCAGCTTGGGCAGGGGGCCGAACTACAATGAGCAGTTCTTC
TRBV5-5,TRBD2,-,TRBJ2-2,CASSLRGGRDTGELFF,TGTGCCAGCAGCTTGCGGGGGGGCCGAGACACCGGGGAGCTGTTTTTT
TRBV7-2,TRBD1,-,TRBJ2-7,CASSLRQGAYEQYF,TGTGCCAGCAGCTTACGACAGGGGGCCTACGAGCAGTACTTC
TRBV5-1,-,once,TRBJ2-1,CASSLPGAREQFF,TGCGCCAGCAGCCTACCGGGAGCCAGGGAGCAGTTCTTC